What follows are 32 T cell receptor beta chains derived from one specimen sequenced in a study of T cell changes during pregnancy in multiple sclerosis (dated by TCRdb to about 2019). The library was prepared using the immunoSEQ multiplex PCR assay. TCRdb provides this immuneACCESS table in a form limited to in-frame rearrangements. Some clones are lacking; in checked studies, under half of them reflect an unresolved V gene, and why the rest are absent is not known. Present in this sample are around 86,000 clones, 80% to 95% of which were seen just once. Jointly, the top ten make up roughly 1% of the sample. The source was peripheral blood, collected in the first trimester of pregnancy. The receptors stem from a female donor with multiple sclerosis, enrolled in a pregnancy study.

The rearrangement uses TRBV11-1 and TRBJ2-3, with 11 bases fitting TRBD2. CDR3 size: 16 residues. The V gene's germline CDR1 is SGHAT and CDR2 FQDESV (reference sequence). Losses at the gene ends were 4 bases for V and 5 bases for J; bases not matched to a gene: 8. CDR3 coding DNA: TGTGCCAGCAGCTCTCCGGTAGCGGGAGGGGGAGATACGCAGTATTTT. This encodes CASSSPVAGGGDTQYF.

Only one count was recorded for this clone. The chain uses TRBV9 and TRBJ1-2; 8 bases are shared with TRBD1. This CDR3 is 14 amino acids long. V shed 4 bases and J 7 bases; nucleotides not matched to a gene: 9. Germline loops: CDR1 SGDLS, CDR2 YYNGEE. Here the CDR3 DNA reads TGTGCCAGCAGCTACCGGACAGGGAACGTTGGCTACACCTTC. Translated: CASSYRTGNVGYTF.

This chain links TRBV15 with TRBJ2-7; 7 nucleotides agree with TRBD1. Germline-derived CDR1 and CDR2 are LNHNV and YYDKDF (reference sequence). V lost 1 base and J lost 0; bases outside the gene matches: 3. The CDR3 loop spans 15 amino acids. CDR3 residues: CATSRGDRSSYEQYF. The CDR3, as DNA: TGTGCCACCAGCAGAGGGGACAGAAGCTCCTACGAGCAGTACTTC.

The CDR3: CASTLTGAYGYTF. DNA of the CDR3: TGTGCCAGCACCCTGACAGGCGCCTATGGCTACACCTTC. This chain connects TRBV28 to TRBJ1-2; maybe TRBD1 (6 bases). Germline V lookup: CDR1 MDHEN, CDR2 SYDVKM. Deletions cut 7 bases from V and 4 bases from J, with 13 bases between. The CDR3 length is 13 residues.

V is TRBV11-2 and J is TRBJ2-1; 8 positions agree with TRBD2. The CDR3 length is 15 residues. Germline loops: CDR1 SGHAT, CDR2 FQNNGV. The V and J ends lost 6 bases and 4 bases, in that order; junction bases with no gene match: 8. CDR3 region: CASRPRGGLYNEQFF. The CDR3 nucleotides are TGTGCCAGCAGACCCCGGGGGGGCCTTTACAATGAGCAGTTCTTC. Using reference TRBV11-2 and TRBJ2-1 for the parts outside the CDR3, the full variable domain is EAGVAQSPRYKIIEKRQSVAFWCNPISGHATLYWYQQILGQGPKLLIQFQNNGVVDDSQLPKDRFSAERLKGVDSTLKIQPAKLEDSAVYLCASRPRGGLYNEQFFGPGTRLTVL.

In this sample, this clone turned up a few times. The rearrangement uses TRBV6-1 and TRBJ2-6; D possibly corresponds to TRBD1 (6 bases). Trimming stripped 6 bases from V and 4 bases from J, with 13 bases between. CDR1 is MNHNS and CDR2 is SASEGT in the germline V gene. CDR3 length: 15 residues. The CDR3 sequence: CASSPTGSGANVLTF. The CDR3 nucleotides read TGTGCCAGCAGCCCAACAGGGTCCGGGGCCAACGTCCTGACTTTC.

This clone was recorded only once. The genes are TRBV5-1 and TRBJ2-5; 9 bases fit TRBD1. The CDR3 has 12 residues. Germline V gene sequence: CDR1 SGHRS, CDR2 YFSETQ. Trimming took 6 bases from V and 5 from J; bases not matched to a gene: 2. DNA for the CDR3: TGCGCCAGCATGGGACAGGGCGAGACCCAGTACTTC. Translating gives CASMGQGETQYF.

The chain joins TRBV28 to TRBJ2-7; 11 bases map to TRBD2. V lost 5 bases, J lost 5 bases, and 8 bases stayed unmatched. Germline V gene sequence: CDR1 MDHEN, CDR2 SYDVKM. The CDR3 covers 15 residues. This CDR3 reads CASSNLLAGEHEQYF. Here the CDR3 DNA reads TGTGCCAGCAGTAACCTACTAGCGGGAGAACACGAGCAGTACTTC.

The chain carries TRBV7-6 and TRBJ2-3, with D unresolved. The CDR3 covers 14 residues. V was pared by 1 base and J by 6 bases, with 11 bases between. The germline CDR1 and CDR2 sequences are SGHVS and FNYEAQ. The CDR3 DNA follows: TGTGCCAGCAGCTTAGGTCTCCCCGGGGATACGCAGTATTTT. Protein: CASSLGLPGDTQYF.

J is TRBJ1-5 and V is TRBV6-1, with 11 nucleotides matching TRBD1. CDR3 length: 16 amino acids. Germline V lookup: CDR1 MNHNS, CDR2 SASEGT. J gave up 7 bases and V 2 bases, and 7 bases lay outside the gene matches. This CDR3 is CASSEPAGTGGQPQHF. The CDR3 DNA reads as TGTGCCAGCAGTGAACCAGCCGGGACAGGGGGACAGCCCCAGCATTTT.

The chain carries TRBV5-1 and TRBJ2-7, with D hard to call. Germline lookup yields CDR1 SGHRS and CDR2 YFSETQ. This CDR3 region has 14 residues. V shed 0 bases and J shed 3 bases, with 10 bases lying between them. CDR3 protein: CASSLAGGGYEQYF. The CDR3 region has the DNA TGCGCCAGCAGCTTGGCCGGCGGTGGCTACGAGCAGTACTTC.

This clone was counted a few times. The chain couples TRBV5-6 to TRBJ1-1; TRBD1 is a possible D gene (5 bases). Germline V lookup: CDR1 SGHDT, CDR2 YYEEEE. V lost 4 bases to trimming and J lost 5 bases, with 15 bases between them. The CDR3 consists of 14 residues. In DNA, the CDR3 is TGTGCCAGCAGCCTCCAAGGGGATGGTACTGAAGCTTTCTTT. Amino acid sequence: CASSLQGDGTEAFF.

The chain employs TRBV7-9 and TRBJ2-5, with D possibly matching TRBD2 (7 bases). CDR1 and CDR2 from the germline V gene are SEHNR and FQNEAQ (reference sequence). Trimming removed 2 bases from V and 3 bases from J, with 13 bases in between. CDR3 size: 15 residues. The CDR3 loop reads CASSLRGGTKETQYF. For the CDR3, the DNA is TGTGCCAGCAGCTTAAGGGGAGGGACAAAAGAGACCCAGTACTTC.

The chain links TRBV7-2 to TRBJ1-5; 7 bases match TRBD1. V trimming: 1 base; J trimming: 2 bases; junction bases outside the gene matches: 8. The CDR3 length is 17 residues. Germline values: CDR1 SGHTA, CDR2 FQGNSA. The CDR3 protein is CASSLVPPGTGNQPQHF. The CDR3 bases are TGTGCCAGCAGCTTAGTCCCGCCCGGGACAGGCAATCAGCCCCAGCATTTT.

The CDR3 protein is CASRWLAQGTDTQYF. CDR3 DNA: TGCGCCAGCAGATGGCTAGCGCAGGGCACAGATACGCAGTATTTT. The chain joins TRBV5-1 to TRBJ2-3; TRBD2 might be the D (6 bases). The V gene lost 5 bases and the J gene lost 1 base, with 14 bases spanning the gap. The CDR3 extends over 15 amino acids. CDR1 SGHRS and CDR2 YFSETQ come from the germline V gene.

The chain uses TRBV19 and TRBJ2-2; 9 bases match TRBD2. The V gene end was trimmed by 3 bases and the J gene end by 5 bases; junction bases not matched to a gene: 10. There are 17 residues in the CDR3. CDR1 is LNHDA and CDR2 is SQIVND in the germline V gene (reference sequence). The CDR3 region has the DNA TGTGCCAGTAGTATGGAGCGGGGGGACCCGGGGACCGGGGAGCTGTTTTTT. Protein product: CASSMERGDPGTGELFF.

The genes are TRBV4-1 and TRBJ2-5; TRBD1 matches 7 bases. Germline CDR1 is MGHRA and CDR2 is YSYEKL. This CDR3 has 15 amino acids. Trimming cost V 0 bases and J 5 bases; bases outside gene matches: 6. The CDR3: CASSQDPGQVETQYF. The DNA for the CDR3 is TGCGCCAGCAGCCAAGATCCCGGACAGGTCGAGACCCAGTACTTC.

This clone was observed once. The chain recombines TRBV15 with TRBJ1-5, with D possibly TRBD1 on 5 matching bases. The ends were cut back, 0 bases at V and 6 bases at J, with 12 bases in the middle. This CDR3 contains 15 residues. Germline assignment: CDR1 LNHNV and CDR2 YYDKDF (reference sequence). The CDR3 nucleotides are TGTGCCACCAGCAGAGAGATGGGGAGGGGTCAGCCCCAGCATTTT. Translation: CATSREMGRGQPQHF.

The genes are TRBV6-1 and TRBJ2-2, with TRBD2 matching over 9 bases. The CDR3 has 19 amino acids. From germline, CDR1 is MNHNS and CDR2 SASEGT. V dropped 3 bases and J dropped 0; count of bases not matched to a gene: 11. The DNA for the CDR3 is TGTGCCAGCAGTGATGGGTCTAGCGGGATTTGGGCGAACACCGGGGAGCTGTTTTTT. It yields the protein CASSDGSSGIWANTGELFF.

V usage is TRBV7-9 and J usage is TRBJ2-7; a weak D match, TRBD2 (5 bases). CDR1 is SEHNR, CDR2 FQNEAQ, per germline (reference sequence). The CDR3 is 14 amino acids. V lost 2 bases and J 3 bases, leaving 11 bases between the germline ends. CDR3: CASSLSGVDYEQYF. The CDR3 region has the DNA TGTGCCAGCAGCTTATCCGGGGTGGACTACGAGCAGTACTTC.

This clone was picked up one time. The chain combines TRBV7-3 with TRBJ2-2, with TRBD2 identical over 15 bases. The J segment lost 5 bases and the V segment lost 5 bases, leaving 3 bases of the junction unmatched. CDR1 and CDR2 (germline): SGHTA, FQGTGA. The CDR3 extends over 16 amino acids. The CDR3 DNA reads as TGTGCCAGCAGCCCCGGGACTAGCGGGAGGACCGGGGAGCTGTTTTTT. Encoded protein: CASSPGTSGRTGELFF.

The rearrangement uses TRBV28 and TRBJ2-2; a possible D gene is TRBD2 (6 bases). The germline V gene has CDR1 MDHEN and CDR2 SYDVKM. This CDR3 is 15 amino acids long. Trimming took 3 bases from V and 6 from J, leaving 14 bases between them. CDR3: CASSLASAGAGELFF. The CDR3 DNA sequence: TGTGCCAGCAGTTTGGCTAGCGCTGGGGCCGGGGAGCTGTTTTTT.

This chain joins TRBV7-9 and TRBJ2-5; 7 bases agree with TRBD2. This CDR3 comprises 14 residues. In germline, CDR1 is SEHNR, CDR2 FQNEAQ (reference sequence). The V and J ends lost 4 bases and 5 bases, in that order; junction bases with no gene match: 7. The CDR3 DNA reads as TGTGCCAGCAGCTCGAGCGGGGCGGGGGAGACCCAGTACTTC. It specifies CASSSSGAGETQYF.

This chain connects TRBV27 to TRBJ1-5, with TRBD1 matching 7 bases. This CDR3 has 15 amino acids. Germline CDR1 reads MNHEY; CDR2 reads SMNVEV (reference sequence). J was trimmed by 0 bases and V by 6 bases; bases with no gene match: 5. CDR3 DNA sequence: TGTGCCAGCAGGGCGACAGGGAATAGCAATCAGCCCCAGCATTTT. Amino acids: CASRATGNSNQPQHF.

The chain joins TRBV28 to TRBJ1-1, with D possibly being TRBD1 (5 bases). V lost 7 bases and J lost 11, with 14 bases in between. Germline values: CDR1 MDHEN, CDR2 SYDVKM. The CDR3 sequence is 11 residues long. The CDR3 nucleotides are TGTGCCAGCACCAGATGGGGCGAGGCTTTCTTT. Residues: CASTRWGEAFF. The whole variable domain, remainder taken from reference TRBV28 and TRBJ1-1, is DVKVTQSSRYLVKRTGEKVFLECVQDMDHENMFWYRQDPGLGLRLIYFSYDVKMKEKGDIPEGYSVSREKKERFSLILESASTNQTSMYLCASTRWGEAFFGQGTRLTVV.

This sequence joins TRBV7-9 and TRBJ2-2; TRBD2 aligns across 9 bases. After removal of 6 bases from V and 0 bases from J, the junction contained 5 bases not matched to a gene. The length of the CDR3 is 16 residues. Germline V CDR1 and CDR2: SEHNR, FQNEAQ (reference sequence). CDR3 amino acids: CASSMGLAANTGELFF. CDR3 in DNA: TGTGCCAGCAGTATGGGACTAGCTGCGAACACCGGGGAGCTGTTTTTT.

The chain links TRBV9 to TRBJ1-3; the D gene is possibly TRBD1 (6 bases). This CDR3 contains 17 residues. Trimming took off 2 bases at V and 0 bases at J, with 15 bases between the two ends. The germline V gene encodes CDR1 SGDLS and CDR2 YYNGEE. This CDR3 reads CASSVAGALSSGNTIYF. Here the CDR3 DNA reads TGTGCCAGCAGCGTCGCAGGGGCCTTGAGCTCTGGAAACACCATATATTTT.

The chain links TRBV10-2 to TRBJ1-6; D gene unclear. Germline CDR1 and CDR2: WSHSY and SAAADI. The CDR3 loop spans 16 amino acids. Trimming shortened V by 0 bases and J by 8 bases, and 14 bases separated the two germline ends. This chain's CDR3 is CASSESAGLADSPLHF. Written as DNA, the CDR3 is TGCGCCAGCAGTGAGTCGGCCGGTTTAGCCGATTCACCCCTCCACTTT.

The CDR3 loop reads CASSLLSRGSTDTQYF. The CDR3 region has the DNA TGTGCCAGCAGCTTACTATCGCGGGGGTCCACAGATACGCAGTATTTT. The chain recombines TRBV7-2 with TRBJ2-3, with 7 bases identical to TRBD2. In germline, CDR1 is SGHTA, CDR2 FQGNSA. J was trimmed by 2 bases and V by 2 bases; bases with no gene match: 7. The CDR3 sequence is 16 residues long.

The chain employs TRBV7-9 and TRBJ2-7; no firm D call. This CDR3 is built from 12 residues. Germline lookup yields CDR1 SEHNR and CDR2 FQNEAQ (reference sequence). Between the trimmed V and J ends, which lost 0 bases and 7 bases, there was a span of 7 bases. DNA for the CDR3: TGTGCCAGCAGCTTAGCGCTGAGAGAGCAGTACTTC. Translation gives CASSLALREQYF.

V is TRBV7-3 and J is TRBJ2-1; 12 nucleotides align to TRBD2. CDR1 SGHTA and CDR2 FQGTGA come from the germline V gene. The trim removed 5 bases at V and 7 bases at J, leaving 6 bases unmatched. The CDR3 length is 15 residues. CDR3 loop: CASSLAGGPSNEQFF. The CDR3 nucleotides read TGTGCCAGCAGCCTAGCGGGGGGGCCTTCGAATGAGCAGTTCTTC.

The chain recombines TRBV7-6 with TRBJ1-5; D not certain. The CDR3 runs 15 residues. The germline V gene has CDR1 SGHVS and CDR2 FNYEAQ. Trimming stripped 3 bases from V and 0 bases from J, with 9 bases between. The CDR3 sequence: CASSLGQASNQPQHF. The CDR3 coding sequence is TGTGCCAGCAGCTTGGGCCAGGCTAGCAATCAGCCCCAGCATTTT.